This TCR beta chain was obtained from a study of blood T cell repertoires in COVID-19. This CDR3 has 19 amino acids. Between the trimmed V and J ends, which lost 4 bases and 0 bases, there was a span of 23 bases. Germline V lookup: CDR1 SGHTA, CDR2 FQGNSA. The assay was immunoSEQ multiplex PCR, and TCRdb's table has in-frame clones only and misses some. The profile shows 400,000 or so clones, about nine tenths of them singletons. The genes are TRBV7-2 and TRBJ2-3; D possibly corresponds to TRBD1 (6 bases). Sequencing input: peripheral blood. The receptor was derived from a middle-aged woman with COVID-19, enrolled during active disease. CDR3 residues: CASSSARMGTYYSTDTQYF. CDR3 sequence (DNA): TGTGCCAGCAGCTCCGCTCGCATGGGGACATACTATAGCACAGATACGCAGTATTTT.